The 11 T cell receptor beta chains in this list originate from one sample, sequenced in a study of blood T cell repertoires in COVID-19. TCRdb keeps only in-frame clones here, not all; method: immunoSEQ multiplex PCR. Of some 200,000 clones detected, 88% appear once; the ten largest clones hold 1.5% to 2%. The material sequenced was peripheral blood. Receptors originate from a man aged 65 to 79 with acute or convalescent COVID-19.

The DNA for the CDR3 is TGCGCCAGCAGTCAATCTCGATCCGGGCAAGAGACCCAGTACTTC. This codes for CASSQSRSGQETQYF. The genes are TRBV23-1 and TRBJ2-5, with D unresolved. TRBV23-1 is an ORF, and what it does is uncertain. V was pared by 0 bases and J by 2 bases, with 10 bases between. This CDR3 spans 15 amino acids.

The V and J genes are TRBV25-1 and TRBJ2-2, with 7 bases identical to TRBD1. V shed 2 bases and J 7 bases; nucleotides not matched to a gene: 7. The length of the CDR3 is 15 residues. Germline-derived CDR1 and CDR2 are MGHDK and SYGVNS. In DNA, the CDR3 is TGTGCCAGCAGTGAAACAGGGGTTAGCAACGGGGAGCTGTTTTTT. It specifies CASSETGVSNGELFF.

The rearrangement uses TRBV7-9 and TRBJ2-1, with 12 bases that match TRBD2. V was pared by 3 bases and J by 9 bases, with 12 bases of the junction left unmatched. Germline values: CDR1 SEHNR, CDR2 FQNEAQ (reference sequence). This CDR3 comprises 17 residues. In DNA, the CDR3 is TGTGCCAGCAGCTTGACGAGACTAGCGGGAGTAATTGGTGAGCAGTTCTTC. This sequence encodes CASSLTRLAGVIGEQFF.

CDR3 bases: TGCGCCAGCAGGCGTGAGCGGGGGCCCTACAATGAGCAGTTCTTC. Its protein product is CASRRERGPYNEQFF. This chain connects TRBV5-1 to TRBJ2-1; the match to TRBD2 covers 8 bases. CDR1 SGHRS and CDR2 YFSETQ come from the germline V gene. This CDR3 is 15 amino acids long. The trim removed 5 bases at V and 2 bases at J, leaving 6 bases unmatched. The complete variable domain, with remaining parts taken from reference TRBV5-1 and TRBJ2-1, reads KAGVTQTPRYLIKTRGQQVTLSCSPISGHRSVSWYQQTPGQGLQFLFEYFSETQRNKGNFPGRFSGRQFSNSRSEMNVSTLELGDSALYLCASRRERGPYNEQFFGPGTRLTVL.

V gene TRBV7-9 combines with J gene TRBJ2-7; maybe TRBD1 (6 bases). With 4 bases removed from V and 0 bases from J, the gap between germline ends came to 13 bases. This CDR3 has 15 residues. CDR1 SEHNR and CDR2 FQNEAQ come from the germline V gene (reference sequence). DNA of the CDR3: TGTGCCAGCAGCTCAACCGGACAGAGCTCCTACGAGCAGTACTTC. This gives the protein CASSSTGQSSYEQYF.

This chain uses TRBV13 with TRBJ1-1; tentative D call: TRBD1 (6 bases). In germline, CDR1 is PRHDT, CDR2 FYEKMQ (reference sequence). Trimming took 5 bases from V and 0 from J, leaving 13 bases between them. This CDR3 contains 15 residues. CDR3 nucleotides: TGTGCCAGCAGCCCGGAGACAGGCATGAACACTGAAGCTTTCTTT. Its translation is CASSPETGMNTEAFF.

The chain recombines TRBV11-2 with TRBJ1-1; D not resolved. Deletions cut 1 base from V and 1 base from J, with 4 bases between. The CDR3 covers 13 residues. In germline, CDR1 is SGHAT, CDR2 FQNNGV. DNA of the CDR3: TGTGCCAGCAGCTTAGCCAGGAACACTGAAGCTTTCTTT. Its protein is CASSLARNTEAFF. Supplemented by reference TRBV11-2 and TRBJ1-1, the full variable domain reads EAGVAQSPRYKIIEKRQSVAFWCNPISGHATLYWYQQILGQGPKLLIQFQNNGVVDDSQLPKDRFSAERLKGVDSTLKIQPAKLEDSAVYLCASSLARNTEAFFGQGTRLTVV.

This chain joins TRBV7-2 and TRBJ2-2, with D possibly TRBD1 on 5 matching bases. Trimming cost V 2 bases and J 5 bases, with 15 bases left between them. Germline assignment: CDR1 SGHTA and CDR2 FQGNSA. The CDR3 consists of 16 residues. Written as DNA, the CDR3 is TGTGCCAGCAGCTTAAACGTCCTCAGGGTAACCGGGGAGCTGTTTTTT. Amino acids: CASSLNVLRVTGELFF.

V and J are TRBV7-9 and TRBJ1-3; a possible D gene is TRBD1 (6 bases). From germline, CDR1 is SEHNR and CDR2 FQNEAQ (reference sequence). The CDR3 contains 13 residues. The V gene lost 8 bases and the J gene lost 2 bases, with 10 bases spanning the gap. Written as DNA, the CDR3 is TGTGCCAGCCGGGCAGGGGCTGGAAACACCATATATTTT. Translating it yields CASRAGAGNTIYF.

This clone was found a few times. The chain combines TRBV28 with TRBJ1-2; 7 nucleotides align to TRBD1. The CDR3 sequence is 13 residues long. The V segment lost 6 bases and the J segment 2 bases; nucleotides outside the gene matches: 3. Per germline, CDR1 MDHEN and CDR2 SYDVKM. The CDR3 DNA sequence: TGTGCCAGCAGCCCGACAGGGAACTATGGCTACACCTTC. This sequence encodes CASSPTGNYGYTF.

The V and J genes are TRBV19 and TRBJ1-2; 8 bases are a match to TRBD1. The J segment lost 7 bases and the V segment lost 4 bases, leaving 8 bases of the junction unmatched. Germline values: CDR1 LNHDA, CDR2 SQIVND (reference sequence). The length of the CDR3 is 14 residues. The CDR3 coding sequence is TGTGCCAGTAGTAGGGCGGACAGGGCGCCTGGCTACACCTTC. Its translation is CASSRADRAPGYTF.